A selection of T cell receptor beta chains follows, all from one sample in a study of T cell responses to AZD1222 COVID-19 vaccine. Assay used: immunoSEQ multiplex PCR; TCRdb lists only in-frame clones, some missing. The sample holds approximately 30,000 clones; 92% are singletons and the top ten take 7.5% to 10%. The sample here was peripheral blood, taken 28 days after the second AZD1222 dose. These receptors all stem from an adult who received the AZD1222 COVID-19 vaccine. Each CDR3 is given without its conserved first and last residue. The listing skips clone size in some rows; elsewhere it reads once, few, many or a size class.

AWSVESGAKLF	TRBV30	once
ASSSTRDRAASGANVLT	TRBV7-2	-
ASYNREAF	TRBV10-3	-
AWGSGANVLT	TRBV30	-
ASRWDRNTEAF	TRBV23-1	-
ASSLASTSETQY	TRBV5-1	-
ASSAPASGRARNEQF	TRBV6-1	-
AWSPPAPDRGNQPQH	TRBV30	-
ASSLAGDGELF	TRBV28	-
AAFRDGNYGYT	TRBV30	-
ASSKPGQGTEEQF	TRBV28	-
ASSVSRGGTEQY	TRBV11-1	-
ASSTMGGGLYNSPLH	TRBV7-9	-
ASSVASRDSKSLRAGELF	TRBV9	-
ASSQEQVRTDTQY	TRBV4-1	-
ASSERDAGNTIY	TRBV18	-
ASSLGDGIQETQY	TRBV5-1	-
ASSLGRTGVGNTIY	TRBV7-3	-